The next 15 T cell receptor beta chains were all read from a single sample in a study of T-cell reconstitution after alpha-beta-depleted transplantation in children. TCRbeta library construction was performed incorporating unique molecular identifiers. MiXCR was run by TCRdb on the PCR reads, yielding one entry per CDR3 protein. Among around 4,200 distinct CDR3 sequences listed, 9.5% to 15% were seen once. This material consisted of PBMCs, mostly from graft donor cells, taken 60 days after TCRalphabeta/CD19-depleted stem cell transplant. Every receptor here comes from a male patient between 2 and 10 years old who had a stem cell transplant for acute lymphoblastic leukemia, so the T cells may come from the graft donor.

This clonotype is termed medium-sized. The chain uses TRBV5-4 and TRBJ2-2; 9 positions agree with TRBD1. The CDR3 sequence is 16 residues long. Germline V gene data show CDR1 as SGHNT and CDR2 as YYREEE (reference sequence). Trimming took 4 bases from V and 5 from J; bases not matched to a gene: 9. The CDR3 protein is CASSRSRDRVTGELFF. The CDR3 coding sequence is TGTGCCAGCAGCCGCTCCCGGGACAGGGTTACCGGGGAGCTGTTTTTT.

This clonotype was recorded many times. This chain connects TRBV14 to TRBJ2-7, with no clear D. CDR1 and CDR2 from the germline V gene are SGHDN and FVKESK. V was clipped by 6 bases and J by 5 bases, with 11 bases between them. The CDR3 extends over 12 amino acids. CDR3 sequence: CASRMGSHEQYF. In DNA form, the CDR3 reads TGTGCCAGCAGGATGGGCAGCCACGAGCAGTACTTC.

This clonotype was counted ten times or more. The chain has TRBV18 and TRBJ1-1; 9 bases line up with TRBD1. The CDR3 runs 14 residues. V lost 6 bases and J lost 3; bases outside the gene matches: 5. CDR1 is KGHSH and CDR2 is LQKENI in the germline V gene. Here the CDR3 reads CASSPGQGYTEAFF. In nucleotides, the CDR3 is TGTGCCAGCTCCCCCGGACAGGGGTACACTGAAGCTTTCTTT.

This clonotype has ten or more counts. The chain employs TRBV3-1 and TRBJ1-6, with D possibly matching TRBD1 (6 bases). From germline, CDR1 is LGHDT and CDR2 YNNKEL (reference sequence). The CDR3 length is 15 residues. Between the trimmed V and J ends, which lost 9 bases and 0 bases, there was a span of 12 bases. The DNA for the CDR3 is TGTGCCAGGCCGGGACACCGCTCCTATAATTCACCCCTCCACTTT. This codes for CARPGHRSYNSPLHF.

By share, this clonotype counts as medium-sized. The rearrangement links TRBV5-8 to TRBJ1-2; maybe TRBD1 (6 bases). Between the trimmed V and J ends, which lost 7 bases and 2 bases, there was a span of 12 bases. Germline-derived CDR1 and CDR2 are SGHTS and YDEGEE. This CDR3 is built from 13 residues. CDR3 DNA: TGTGCCAGCTTGTTGAGGGGGAACTATGGCTACACCTTC. Translation gives CASLLRGNYGYTF.

This clonotype was seen many times. V is TRBV28 and J is TRBJ1-2, with 10 bases that match TRBD1. This CDR3 comprises 15 residues. With 3 bases clipped from V and 0 bases from J, the junction kept 1 base outside the gene matches. Germline V gives CDR1 MDHEN, CDR2 SYDVKM. The CDR3 DNA follows: TGTGCCAGCAGTTTGGGACAGGGGACTAACTATGGCTACACCTTC. Protein: CASSLGQGTNYGYTF.

Ten or more counts support this clonotype. The rearrangement joins TRBV7-3 to TRBJ2-5, with D perhaps given as TRBD1 or TRBD2 (5 bases each). CDR1 and CDR2 (germline): SGHTA, FQGTGA. The ends were cut back, 3 bases at V and 14 bases at J, with 10 bases in the middle. The CDR3 runs 10 residues. The CDR3 DNA sequence: TGTGCCAGCAGCTTCCGGGACCTTTACTTC. Amino acids: CASSFRDLYF. The full variable domain, with the rest looked up from reference TRBV7-3 and TRBJ2-5, is GAGVSQTPSNKVTEKGKYVELRCDPISGHTALYWYRQSLGQGPEFLIYFQGTGAADDSGLPNDRFFAVRPEGSVSTLKIQRTERGDSAVYLCASSFRDLYFGPGTRLLVL.

This clonotype was seen ten or more times. The rearrangement joins TRBV21-1 to TRBJ2-7; the table's TRBD1 call for D was not verified on the DNA. TRBV21-1 is recorded as a pseudogene. CDR3 size: 15 residues. The CDR3 DNA is TGTGCCAGCAGCAAAGCCTGGGACAGGGACTACGAGCAGTACTTC. Amino acid sequence: CASSKAWDRDYEQYF.

This clonotype showed up many times. This chain joins TRBV3-1 and TRBJ2-7; the D is unclear. The CDR3 sequence is 14 residues long. V shed 0 bases and J shed 5 bases, with 11 bases lying between them. CDR1 and CDR2 from the germline V gene are LGHDT and YNNKEL (reference sequence). The CDR3 protein is CASSQEALSHEQYF. The DNA of the CDR3 is TGTGCCAGCAGCCAAGAAGCACTATCCCACGAGCAGTACTTC.

This sequence joins TRBV3-1 and TRBJ1-1; D is possibly TRBD1 (6 bases). Trimming stripped 0 bases from V and 7 bases from J, with 18 bases between. Germline V gene data show CDR1 as LGHDT and CDR2 as YNNKEL (reference sequence). CDR3 size: 16 residues. This CDR3 is CASSQESTGWGDEAFF. In DNA form, the CDR3 reads TGTGCCAGCAGCCAAGAATCGACAGGTTGGGGCGATGAAGCTTTCTTT.

At least ten counts were recorded for this clonotype. The rearrangement links TRBV4-1 to TRBJ1-6, with a possible D match to TRBD1 (6 bases). Trimming stripped 3 bases from V and 7 bases from J, with 7 bases between. Germline V CDR1 and CDR2: MGHRA, YSYEKL. The CDR3 covers 13 residues. The CDR3 region is CASSHTGNSPLHF. The CDR3 DNA sequence: TGCGCCAGCAGCCATACAGGGAATTCACCCCTCCACTTT.

This clonotype ranks as medium-sized. The rearrangement uses TRBV5-8 and TRBJ1-2, with 7 bases aligning to TRBD1. CDR3 length: 14 amino acids. CDR1 and CDR2 (germline): SGHTS, YDEGEE. J gave up 8 bases and V 3 bases, and 10 bases lay outside the gene matches. CDR3 sequence reads: CASSWDDRVDGYTF. In DNA, the CDR3 is TGTGCCAGCAGCTGGGATGACAGGGTCGACGGCTACACCTTC. The whole variable domain, remainder taken from reference TRBV5-8 and TRBJ1-2, is EAGVTQSPTHLIKTRGQQATLRCSPISGHTSVYWYQQALGLGLQFLLWYDEGEERNRGNFPPRFSGRQFPNYSSELNVNALELEDSALYLCASSWDDRVDGYTFGSGTRLTVV.

This clonotype appeared a single time. The rearrangement uses TRBV10-3 and TRBJ1-1; 9 bases match TRBD1. CDR3 length: 13 residues. The germline CDR1 and CDR2 sequences are ENHRY and SYGVKD. Losses at the gene ends were 6 bases for V and 4 bases for J; bases not matched to a gene: 3. This CDR3 is CAISTGGATEAFF. DNA of the CDR3: TGTGCCATCAGCACAGGGGGCGCCACTGAAGCTTTCTTT.

This clonotype was seen ten or more times. The gene calls are TRBV14 and TRBJ2-7; maybe TRBD1 (5 bases). V dropped 4 bases and J dropped 4 bases, with 14 bases sitting between them. Germline assignment: CDR1 SGHDN and CDR2 FVKESK. This CDR3 has 14 amino acids. CDR3 loop: CASSPWGRKYEQYF. CDR3 nucleotides: TGTGCCAGCAGCCCATGGGGCAGAAAGTACGAGCAGTACTTC.

This chain uses TRBV11-1 with TRBJ1-1; D possibly corresponds to TRBD1 (5 bases). Germline V gives CDR1 SGHAT, CDR2 FQDESV (reference sequence). This CDR3 comprises 17 residues. Deletions cut 3 bases from V and 0 bases from J, with 17 bases between. The CDR3 protein is CASSFRSREGMNTEAFF. Here the CDR3 DNA reads TGTGCCAGCAGCTTTCGTTCCAGGGAAGGGATGAACACTGAAGCTTTCTTT.